What follows are 23 T cell receptor beta chains derived from one specimen sequenced in a study of CD8+CD57+ T cells in acquired aplastic anemia. Patients included in sequencing had previously demonstrated CD8+CD57+ cell expansion by flow cytometry. The template for TCR beta VDJ and CDR3 sequence profiling was genomic DNA. TCRdb called the reads again in MiXCR, with one record for every CDR3 protein. The profile shows about 58,000 distinct CDR3 sequences, just over 55% of them singletons. The material sequenced was sorted CD4+, CD8+, or CD8+CD57+ T cells (not recorded which) from PBMCs. The source of these receptors is a human donor with aplastic anemia.

The rearrangement joins TRBV2 to TRBJ2-7; D tentatively fits TRBD1 or TRBD2 (6 bases each). CDR1 and CDR2 (germline): SNHLY, FYNNEI. This CDR3 is built from 15 residues. Trimming took 2 bases from V and 1 from J, leaving 12 bases between them. CDR3 sequence (DNA): TGTGCCAGCAGTGAACGGGGGACAAAGTCCTACGAGCAGTACTTC. Its translation is CASSERGTKSYEQYF.

In this sample, this clonotype turned up many times. J is TRBJ2-1 and V is TRBV5-6, with D perhaps TRBD2 (7 bases). This CDR3 has 12 amino acids. V lost 4 bases and J lost 11, with 13 bases in between. CDR1 is SGHDT, CDR2 YYEEEE, per germline. Here the CDR3 reads CASSEGGEQQFF. The CDR3 DNA reads TGTGCCAGCAGCGAGGGGGGGGAACAGCAGTTCTTC.

This clonotype was recorded many times. The rearrangement joins TRBV5-6 to TRBJ1-2, with D perhaps TRBD1 (6 bases). This CDR3 spans 15 amino acids. The germline V gene has CDR1 SGHDT and CDR2 YYEEEE. The V and J ends lost 2 bases and 3 bases respectively, with 14 bases between them. The CDR3 sequence: CASSFTGSEHYGYTF. The CDR3 nucleotides are TGTGCCAGCAGCTTTACAGGGAGTGAGCACTATGGCTACACCTTC.

A word on this clonotype: An end of the junction differs from the germline gene, which may be a read error. V and J are TRBV2 and TRBJ1-5; D possibly corresponds to TRBD1 (6 bases). This CDR3 region has 12 residues. Germline CDR1 reads SNHLY; CDR2 reads FYNNEI. For the CDR3, the DNA is TGTGCCAGCAGTTATGACGGACAGCTCCAGCATTTT. Its protein is CASSYDGQLQHF.

This chain joins TRBV9 and TRBJ2-2; the D call may be TRBD1 or TRBD2 (6 bases each). Germline CDR1 is SGDLS and CDR2 is YYNGEE. V was pared by 7 bases and J by 6 bases, with 10 bases between. CDR3 length equals 12 residues. This CDR3 reads CASEGGSGELFF. The CDR3 bases are TGTGCCAGCGAGGGGGGATCCGGGGAGCTGTTTTTT.

The chain employs TRBV2 and TRBJ2-3, with a weak D call TRBD2 (5 bases). CDR1 is SNHLY and CDR2 is FYNNEI in the germline V gene. The CDR3 runs 14 residues. Trimming cost V 4 bases and J 4 bases, with 12 bases left between them. CDR3 sequence: CASSAEGHSDTQYF. The CDR3 coding sequence is TGTGCCAGCAGTGCCGAGGGCCATTCAGATACGCAGTATTTT.

The chain combines TRBV7-6 with TRBJ2-5; 10 bases fit TRBD1. The CDR3 has 15 amino acids. Looked up from germline, CDR1 is SGHVS and CDR2 is FNYEAQ. The V gene end was trimmed by 4 bases and the J gene end by 5 bases; junction bases not matched to a gene: 7. CDR3 region: CASSSVTGGRETQYF. CDR3 nucleotides: TGTGCCAGCAGCTCAGTGACAGGGGGCCGGGAGACCCAGTACTTC. Drawing the rest from reference TRBV7-6 and TRBJ2-5, the complete variable domain is GAGVSQSPRYKVTKRGQDVALRCDPISGHVSLYWYRQALGQGPEFLTYFNYEAQQDKSGLPNDRFSAERPEGSISTLTIQRTEQRDSAMYRCASSSVTGGRETQYFGPGTRLLVL.

This clonotype was recorded a few times. A junction boundary mismatches the germline segment, possibly from a read error. This sequence joins TRBV9 and TRBJ2-2, with 10 bases aligning to TRBD2. Germline V lookup: CDR1 SGDLS, CDR2 YYNGEE. The CDR3 runs to 16 residues. The DNA of the CDR3 is TGTCCCAGCAGCGTAGGGGCTAGCGGGGGTCCCGGGGAGCTGTTTTTT. It encodes CPSSVGASGGPGELFF.

In its sample, this clonotype was seen once. The V and J genes are TRBV7-3 and TRBJ2-1, with D possibly matching TRBD2 (6 bases). This CDR3 is 15 amino acids long. Trimming took 5 bases from V and 7 from J, leaving 18 bases between them. Germline V gene sequence: CDR1 SGHTA, CDR2 FQGTGA. CDR3 nucleotides: TGTGCCAGCAGCCATCCACCGGGACTGACAAATGAGCAGTTCTTC. Amino acids: CASSHPPGLTNEQFF.

The chain has TRBV29-1 and TRBJ1-2, with D maybe TRBD1 (5 bases). The V end was cut by 6 bases, the J end by 5 bases, with 7 bases between. The CDR3 extends over 10 amino acids. Looked up from germline, CDR1 is SQVTM and CDR2 is ANQGSEA. The chain's CDR3 is CSVAGYGYTF. For the CDR3, the DNA is TGCAGCGTAGCAGGGTATGGCTACACCTTC.

This clonotype was counted at least ten times. This chain connects TRBV6-4 to TRBJ2-5, with 14 positions matching TRBD2. CDR3 length: 15 amino acids. Germline V gene data show CDR1 as MRHNA and CDR2 as SNTAGT. With 5 bases clipped from V and 4 bases from J, the junction kept 3 bases outside the gene matches. The DNA of the CDR3 is TGTGCCAGCAGTCCCGGGACTAGCGGGGGAGAGACCCAGTACTTC. Protein sequence: CASSPGTSGGETQYF.

The CDR3 loop is CASSVGTQYF. CDR3 DNA sequence: TGTGCCAGCAGTGTGGGGACCCAGTACTTC. This chain joins TRBV2 and TRBJ2-5; D uncertain. V was pared by 4 bases and J by 7 bases, with 4 bases between. From germline, CDR1 is SNHLY and CDR2 FYNNEI. The CDR3 has 10 residues.

This clonotype has a single count. The gene calls are TRBV2 and TRBJ1-3; TRBD1 matches 7 bases. This CDR3 comprises 14 residues. With V trimmed by 4 bases and J by 4 bases, 4 bases remained unmatched. CDR1 and CDR2 from the germline V gene are SNHLY and FYNNEI. The CDR3 reads CASSGQGSGNTIYF. In DNA form, the CDR3 reads TGTGCCAGCAGTGGACAGGGTTCGGGAAACACCATATATTTT.

This clonotype is medium-sized (0.01 to 0.1%). This chain links TRBV10-2 with TRBJ1-2, with 9 positions matching TRBD1. Per the germline V gene, CDR1 is WSHSY and CDR2 is SAAADI. Unmatched junction bases numbered 3, after V lost 3 bases and J lost 7 bases. This CDR3 has 13 residues. CDR3: CASSEQGAFGYTF. The CDR3 nucleotides are TGCGCCAGCAGTGAACAGGGGGCCTTTGGCTACACCTTC.

On this clonotype itself: At one boundary the junction diverges from the germline segment, which might be a read error. This rearrangement joins TRBV10-3 to TRBJ2-7; no firm D call. The germline CDR1 and CDR2 sequences are ENHRY and SYGVKD. The CDR3 consists of 14 residues. The CDR3 coding sequence is TGTGCCAGCAGTTTCGGCTCACCTTCCTACGAGCAGTACTTC. Translation gives CASSFGSPSYEQYF.

CDR3 coding DNA: TGTGCCAGCAGCCCGAGGACAGGGGTCTCCTACGAGCAGTACTTC. Its protein is CASSPRTGVSYEQYF. The J gene is TRBJ2-7, the V gene TRBV3-1; 9 bases align to TRBD1. Germline values: CDR1 LGHDT, CDR2 YNNKEL (reference sequence). CDR3 length: 15 residues. Trimming took 4 bases from V and 0 from J; bases not matched to a gene: 4.

This clonotype was found many times. The CDR3 is CATSVESGGSTDTQYF. As DNA, the CDR3 is TGTGCCACCAGCGTCGAGAGCGGGGGAAGCACAGATACGCAGTATTTT. The V and J genes are TRBV15 and TRBJ2-3; 8 positions match TRBD2. The germline gives CDR1 LNHNV, CDR2 YYDKDF (reference sequence). V shed 5 bases and J 0 bases; nucleotides not matched to a gene: 7. The CDR3 spans 16 residues.

The rearrangement uses TRBV29-1 and TRBJ2-3; a possible D gene is TRBD1 (5 bases). The CDR3 is made up of 14 amino acids. V dropped 4 bases and J dropped 4 bases, with 15 bases sitting between them. Germline values: CDR1 SQVTM, CDR2 ANQGSEA. CDR3 region: CSVGTPHGADTQYF. The DNA for the CDR3 is TGCAGCGTTGGGACACCTCATGGCGCAGATACGCAGTATTTT.

The chain couples TRBV2 to TRBJ1-5; maybe TRBD1 (6 bases). V was pared by 1 base and J by 6 bases, with 7 bases between. Germline values: CDR1 SNHLY, CDR2 FYNNEI. There are 13 residues in the CDR3. This CDR3 reads CASSEGRGQPQHF. The CDR3 coding sequence is TGTGCCAGCAGTGAAGGCAGGGGTCAGCCCCAGCATTTT.

The chain employs TRBV5-6 and TRBJ2-3; 8 nucleotides align to TRBD2. J was trimmed by 2 bases and V by 4 bases; bases with no gene match: 12. The CDR3 runs 17 residues. Germline CDR1 and CDR2: SGHDT and YYEEEE. The CDR3 nucleotides are TGTGCCAGCAGCAACCCGACCAGCGGGGGCGACACAGATACGCAGTATTTT. It specifies CASSNPTSGGDTDTQYF.

The CDR3 DNA follows: TGCAGCGTTGCTATTGGACAGGGAAGGGGCTACACCTTC. Its protein is CSVAIGQGRGYTF. The rearrangement joins TRBV29-1 to TRBJ1-2; TRBD1 matches 8 bases. There are 13 residues in the CDR3. Germline trimming cut 4 bases from V and 8 bases from J; bases unmatched to any gene: 9. Germline-derived CDR1 and CDR2 are SQVTM and ANQGSEA.

The chain is built from TRBV7-9 and TRBJ1-1; D gene uncertain. Germline V CDR1 and CDR2: SEHNR, FQNEAQ (reference sequence). This CDR3 region has 12 residues. The germline V and J ends were trimmed by 8 bases and 1 base, with 8 bases remaining between them. For the CDR3, the DNA is TGTGCCAGCGGCCGGGGGAACACTGAAGCTTTCTTT. It is translated as CASGRGNTEAFF.

This rearrangement joins TRBV10-2 to TRBJ1-2; 10 nucleotides match TRBD1. With 0 bases clipped from V and 4 bases from J, the junction kept 8 bases outside the gene matches. The V gene's germline CDR1 is WSHSY and CDR2 SAAADI. The CDR3 contains 17 residues. The DNA of the CDR3 is TGCGCCAGCAGTGAGTCGAGAGGGACAGGGGATAGCTATGGCTACACCTTC. It yields the protein CASSESRGTGDSYGYTF.